A single sample is the source of the 9 T cell receptor beta chains below, sequenced in a study of T cell changes during pregnancy in multiple sclerosis. Using immunoSEQ multiplex PCR, the repertoire was profiled, and TCRdb retains in-frame clones only, with some absent. The sample records roughly 29,000 clones, roughly 91% being singletons. The sample was CD4+ T cells from peripheral blood mononuclear cells, taken in the first trimester of pregnancy. The receptors stem from a female donor in good health, enrolled as a control in a pregnancy study.

Comments on this clone: Compared with germline, one end of the junction differs, possibly owing to a read error. The chain couples TRBV5-1 to TRBJ2-6, with D perhaps TRBD2 (5 bases). Germline V lookup: CDR1 SGHRS, CDR2 YFSETQ. This CDR3 region has 15 residues. DNA for the CDR3: TGCGTCAGCAGCAGTAGCGCCTCTGGGGCCAACGTCCTGACTTTC. Protein sequence: CVSSSSASGANVLTF.

V usage is TRBV6-5 and J usage is TRBJ2-1, with 8 bases fitting TRBD1. The CDR3 covers 16 residues. Per the germline V gene, CDR1 is MNHEY and CDR2 is SVGAGI. The V gene end was trimmed by 2 bases and the J gene end by 10 bases; junction bases not matched to a gene: 13. DNA for the CDR3: TGTGCCAGCAGTTACAACCGAGACAGGGGATTAAGGGAGCAGTTCTTC. It encodes CASSYNRDRGLREQFF.

This CDR3 reads CATRREMNKETQYF. The CDR3 bases are TGCGCCACCAGAAGGGAGATGAACAAAGAGACCCAGTACTTC. V gene TRBV10-2 combines with J gene TRBJ2-5; D might be TRBD2 (5 bases). The CDR3 is made up of 14 amino acids. Germline CDR1 is WSHSY and CDR2 is SAAADI. V was pared by 10 bases and J by 3 bases, with 18 bases between.

The chain carries TRBV5-6 and TRBJ2-5; 8 bases fit TRBD2. The J segment lost 11 bases and the V segment lost 6 bases, leaving 9 bases of the junction unmatched. Germline loops: CDR1 SGHDT, CDR2 YYEEEE. This CDR3 comprises 12 residues. CDR3 DNA: TGTGCCAGCACCCGGGGGGGAGCGATGCAGTACTTC. The encoded protein is CASTRGGAMQYF.

In this sample, this clone turned up once. The chain is built from TRBV27 and TRBJ1-2, with 7 bases fitting TRBD1. Germline V gene sequence: CDR1 MNHEY, CDR2 SMNVEV (reference sequence). The CDR3 contains 16 residues. V lost 1 base, J lost 8 bases, and 13 bases stayed unmatched. Written as DNA, the CDR3 is TGTGCCAGCAGTTTATTTTCCTCAGGGGGGTATGGAGGCTACACCTTC. Amino acids: CASSLFSSGGYGGYTF.

In its sample, this clone was seen a few times. The chain is built from TRBV29-1 and TRBJ1-1, with a weak D call TRBD1 (6 bases). Looked up from germline, CDR1 is SQVTM and CDR2 is ANQGSEA. This CDR3 comprises 10 residues. V was trimmed by 7 bases and J by 8 bases, leaving 11 bases between them. The CDR3 loop is CSAITGEAFF. CDR3 bases: TGCAGCGCTATTACAGGGGAAGCTTTCTTT.

The chain couples TRBV4-1 to TRBJ2-2; D might be TRBD2 (6 bases). The CDR3 consists of 17 residues. Germline assignment: CDR1 MGHRA and CDR2 YSYEKL. Trimming stripped 1 base from V and 9 bases from J, with 21 bases between. CDR3 sequence: CASSQVLQLASSRELFF. The CDR3 DNA is TGCGCCAGCAGCCAAGTCCTCCAGCTAGCGAGTTCAAGGGAGCTGTTTTTT.

The chain joins TRBV29-1 to TRBJ2-1; TRBD2 agrees at 10 bases. The V segment lost 6 bases and the J segment 8 bases; nucleotides outside the gene matches: 13. The CDR3 has 15 amino acids. In germline, CDR1 is SQVTM, CDR2 ANQGSEA. The CDR3 reads CSVRPLSGGIDEQFF. DNA of the CDR3: TGCAGCGTCCGCCCTCTTAGCGGGGGGATTGATGAGCAGTTCTTC.

The rearrangement joins TRBV11-3 to TRBJ2-1; the match to TRBD2 covers 8 bases. V dropped 4 bases and J dropped 6; count of bases not matched to a gene: 14. The germline CDR1 and CDR2 sequences are SGHNT and YENEEA. CDR3 length: 17 residues. The CDR3 reads CASSYPPGLEPGNEQFF. In DNA, the CDR3 is TGTGCCAGCAGCTACCCTCCGGGACTAGAGCCCGGCAATGAGCAGTTCTTC.